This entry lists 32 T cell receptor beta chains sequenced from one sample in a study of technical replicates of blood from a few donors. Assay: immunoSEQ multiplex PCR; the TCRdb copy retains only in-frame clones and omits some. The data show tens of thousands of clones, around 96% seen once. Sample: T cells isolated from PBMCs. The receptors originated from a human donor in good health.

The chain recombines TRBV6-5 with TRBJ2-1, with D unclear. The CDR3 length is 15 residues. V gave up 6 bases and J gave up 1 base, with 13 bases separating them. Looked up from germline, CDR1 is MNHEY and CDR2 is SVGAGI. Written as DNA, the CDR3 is TGTGCCAGCAGCCCTACAGTTACTTCCTACAATGAGCAGTTCTTC. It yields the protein CASSPTVTSYNEQFF.

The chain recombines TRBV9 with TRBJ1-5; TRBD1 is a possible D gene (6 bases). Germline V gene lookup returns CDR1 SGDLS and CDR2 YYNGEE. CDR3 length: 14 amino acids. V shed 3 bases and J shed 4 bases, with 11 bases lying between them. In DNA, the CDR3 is TGTGCCAGCAGCGCAGGGGCAGAGAATCAGCCCCAGCATTTT. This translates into CASSAGAENQPQHF. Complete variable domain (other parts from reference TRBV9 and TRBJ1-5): DSGVTQTPKHLITATGQRVTLRCSPRSGDLSVYWYQQSLDQGLQFLIQYYNGEERAKGNILERFSAQQFPDLHSELNLSSLELGDSALYFCASSAGAENQPQHFGDGTRLSIL.

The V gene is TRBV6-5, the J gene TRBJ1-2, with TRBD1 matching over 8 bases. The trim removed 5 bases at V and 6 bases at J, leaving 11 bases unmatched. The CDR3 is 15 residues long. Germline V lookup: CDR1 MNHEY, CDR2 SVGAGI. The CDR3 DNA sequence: TGTGCCAGCAGTAACGAAGGGACAGGCTTACATGGCTACACCTTC. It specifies CASSNEGTGLHGYTF.

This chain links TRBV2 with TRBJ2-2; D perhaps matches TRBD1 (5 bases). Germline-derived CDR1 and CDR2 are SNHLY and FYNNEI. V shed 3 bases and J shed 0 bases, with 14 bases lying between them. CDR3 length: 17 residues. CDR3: CASSDSRWGPNTGELFF. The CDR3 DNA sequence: TGTGCCAGCAGTGACTCCAGGTGGGGCCCGAACACCGGGGAGCTGTTTTTT.

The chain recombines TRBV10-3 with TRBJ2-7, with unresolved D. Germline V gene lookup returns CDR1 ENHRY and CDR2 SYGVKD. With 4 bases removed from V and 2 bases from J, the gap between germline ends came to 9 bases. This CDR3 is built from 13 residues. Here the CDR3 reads CAISVAEAYEQYF. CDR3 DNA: TGTGCCATCAGTGTGGCGGAAGCCTACGAGCAGTACTTC.

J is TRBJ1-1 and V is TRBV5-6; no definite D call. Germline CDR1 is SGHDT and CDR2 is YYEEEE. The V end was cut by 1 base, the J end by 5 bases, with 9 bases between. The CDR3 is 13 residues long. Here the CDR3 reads CASSLYGMTEAFF. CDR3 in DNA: TGTGCCAGCAGCTTGTACGGGATGACTGAAGCTTTCTTT.

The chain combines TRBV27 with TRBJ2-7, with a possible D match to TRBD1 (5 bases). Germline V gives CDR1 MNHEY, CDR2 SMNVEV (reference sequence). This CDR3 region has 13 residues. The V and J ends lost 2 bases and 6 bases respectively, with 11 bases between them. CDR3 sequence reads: CASSLGPRAEQYF. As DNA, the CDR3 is TGTGCCAGCAGTTTAGGTCCCAGGGCCGAGCAGTACTTC.

The CDR3 sequence is CASSLFYSGANVLTF. CDR3 nucleotides: TGTGCCAGCAGCCTGTTTTACTCTGGGGCCAACGTCCTGACTTTC. This chain connects TRBV6-5 to TRBJ2-6; D remains unclear. This CDR3 has 15 residues. Trimming shortened V by 6 bases and J by 0 bases, and 9 bases separated the two germline ends. Germline CDR1 and CDR2: MNHEY and SVGAGI.

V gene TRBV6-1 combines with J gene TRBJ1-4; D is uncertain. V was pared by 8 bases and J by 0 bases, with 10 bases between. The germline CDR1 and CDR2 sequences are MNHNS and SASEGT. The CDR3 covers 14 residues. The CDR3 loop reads CASAWEATNEKLFF. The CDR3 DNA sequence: TGTGCCAGCGCATGGGAGGCAACTAATGAAAAACTGTTTTTT.

CDR3 nucleotides: TGCAGCGTTGGGGGGACAGGGGGATTGGGTGAGCAGTTCTTC. It is translated as CSVGGTGGLGEQFF. This chain connects TRBV29-1 to TRBJ2-1; 11 positions agree with TRBD1. The CDR3 extends over 14 amino acids. J gave up 9 bases and V 4 bases, and 8 bases lay outside the gene matches. Germline V gives CDR1 SQVTM, CDR2 ANQGSEA.

The CDR3 region is CASSSDRDNEQFF. The CDR3, as DNA: TGTGCCAGCAGCTCGGACAGGGACAATGAGCAGTTCTTC. This chain joins TRBV5-8 and TRBJ2-1; 8 bases line up with TRBD1. Germline-derived CDR1 and CDR2 are SGHTS and YDEGEE. Trimming cost V 3 bases and J 5 bases; bases outside gene matches: 1. This CDR3 is 13 amino acids long.

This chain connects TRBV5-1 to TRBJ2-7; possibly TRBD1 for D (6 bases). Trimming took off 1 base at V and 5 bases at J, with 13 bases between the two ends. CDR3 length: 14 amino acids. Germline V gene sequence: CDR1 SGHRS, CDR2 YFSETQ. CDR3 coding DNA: TGCGCCAGCAGCTTGTGGGACAAAGAGGACGAGCAGTACTTC. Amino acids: CASSLWDKEDEQYF.

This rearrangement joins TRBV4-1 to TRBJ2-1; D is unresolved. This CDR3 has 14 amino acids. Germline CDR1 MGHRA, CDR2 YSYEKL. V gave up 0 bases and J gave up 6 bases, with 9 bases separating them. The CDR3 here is CASSQDTYFNEQFF. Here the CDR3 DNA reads TGCGCCAGCAGCCAAGATACCTATTTCAATGAGCAGTTCTTC.

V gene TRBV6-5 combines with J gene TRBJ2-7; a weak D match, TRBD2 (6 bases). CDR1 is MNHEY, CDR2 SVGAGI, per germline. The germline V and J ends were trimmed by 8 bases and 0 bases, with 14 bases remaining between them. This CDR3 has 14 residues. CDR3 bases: TGTGCCAGCGGGGTTAGCGGAAGCTCCTACGAGCAGTACTTC. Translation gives CASGVSGSSYEQYF.

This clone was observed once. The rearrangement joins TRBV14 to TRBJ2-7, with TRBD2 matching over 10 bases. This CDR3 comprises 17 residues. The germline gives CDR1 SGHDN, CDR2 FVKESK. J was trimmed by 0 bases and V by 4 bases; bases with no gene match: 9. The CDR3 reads CASSPRTSGTSSYEQYF. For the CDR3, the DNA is TGTGCCAGCAGCCCGCGCACTAGCGGGACGAGCTCCTACGAGCAGTACTTC. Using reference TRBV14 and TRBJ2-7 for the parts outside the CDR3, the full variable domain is EAGVTQFPSHSVIEKGQTVTLRCDPISGHDNLYWYRRVMGKEIKFLLHFVKESKQDESGMPNNRFLAERTGGTYSTLKVQPAELEDSGVYFCASSPRTSGTSSYEQYFGPGTRLTVT.

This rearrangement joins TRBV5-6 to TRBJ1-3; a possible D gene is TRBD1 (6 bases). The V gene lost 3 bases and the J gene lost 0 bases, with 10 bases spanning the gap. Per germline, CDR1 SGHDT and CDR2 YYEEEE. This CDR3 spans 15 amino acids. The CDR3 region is CASSSGVTSGNTIYF. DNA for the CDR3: TGTGCCAGCAGCTCAGGGGTTACCTCTGGAAACACCATATATTTT.

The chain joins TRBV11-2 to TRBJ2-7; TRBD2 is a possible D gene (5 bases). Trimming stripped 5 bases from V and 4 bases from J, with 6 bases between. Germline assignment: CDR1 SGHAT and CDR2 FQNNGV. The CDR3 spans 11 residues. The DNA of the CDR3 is TGTGCCAGCAGCCGAGGGTACGAGCAGTACTTC. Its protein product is CASSRGYEQYF.

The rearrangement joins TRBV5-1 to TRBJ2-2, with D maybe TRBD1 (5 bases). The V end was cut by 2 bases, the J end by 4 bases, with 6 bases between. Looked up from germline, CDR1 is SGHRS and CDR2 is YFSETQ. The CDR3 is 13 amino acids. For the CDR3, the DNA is TGCGCCAGCAGCTTAACAGGCACCGGGGAGCTGTTTTTT. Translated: CASSLTGTGELFF.

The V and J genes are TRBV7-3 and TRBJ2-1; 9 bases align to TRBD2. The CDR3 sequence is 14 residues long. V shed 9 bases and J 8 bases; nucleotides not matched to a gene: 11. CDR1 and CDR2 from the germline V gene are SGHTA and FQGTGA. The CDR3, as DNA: TGTGCCAGGGGGGGGACTAGCTCAGTCCATGAGCAGTTCTTC. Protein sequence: CARGGTSSVHEQFF.

For the CDR3, the DNA is TGTGCCAGTAGTATCCTTCAGGGCTCCTACAATGAGCAGTTCTTC. As protein: CASSILQGSYNEQFF. The rearrangement uses TRBV19 and TRBJ2-1, with D tentatively TRBD1 (5 bases). Germline CDR1 is LNHDA and CDR2 is SQIVND (reference sequence). This CDR3 is 15 amino acids long. Trimming removed 3 bases from V and 0 bases from J, with 9 bases in between.

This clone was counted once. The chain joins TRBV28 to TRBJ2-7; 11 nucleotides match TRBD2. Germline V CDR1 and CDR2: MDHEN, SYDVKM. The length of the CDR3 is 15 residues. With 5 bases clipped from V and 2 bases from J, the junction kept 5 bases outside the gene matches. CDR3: CASSPLAGGPYEQYF. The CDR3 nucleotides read TGTGCCAGCAGTCCCTTAGCGGGAGGGCCCTACGAGCAGTACTTC.

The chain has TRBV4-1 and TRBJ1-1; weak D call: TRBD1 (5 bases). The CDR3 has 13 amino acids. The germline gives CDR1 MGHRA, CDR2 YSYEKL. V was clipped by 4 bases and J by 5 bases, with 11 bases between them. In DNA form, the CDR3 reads TGCGCCAGCAGCCGCTTGGGGCTGACTGAAGCTTTCTTT. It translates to CASSRLGLTEAFF.

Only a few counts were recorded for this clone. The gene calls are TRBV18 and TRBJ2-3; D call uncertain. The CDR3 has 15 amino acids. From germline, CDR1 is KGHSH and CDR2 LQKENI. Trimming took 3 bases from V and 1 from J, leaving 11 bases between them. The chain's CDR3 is CASSPDQTGTDTQYF. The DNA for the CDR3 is TGTGCCAGCTCACCGGATCAAACAGGCACAGATACGCAGTATTTT.

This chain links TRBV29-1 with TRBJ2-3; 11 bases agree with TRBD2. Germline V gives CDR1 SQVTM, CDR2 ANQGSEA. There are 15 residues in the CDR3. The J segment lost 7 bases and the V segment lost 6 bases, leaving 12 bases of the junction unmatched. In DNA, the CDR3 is TGCAGCGTAGACGGGACTAGCGGATACAGGAATACGCAGTATTTT. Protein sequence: CSVDGTSGYRNTQYF.

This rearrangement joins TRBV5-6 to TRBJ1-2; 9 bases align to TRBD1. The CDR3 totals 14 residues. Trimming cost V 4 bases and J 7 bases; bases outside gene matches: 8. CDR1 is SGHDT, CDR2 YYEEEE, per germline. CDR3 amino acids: CASSVGTGSGGYTF. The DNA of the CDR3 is TGTGCCAGCAGCGTCGGGACAGGGAGCGGTGGCTACACCTTC.

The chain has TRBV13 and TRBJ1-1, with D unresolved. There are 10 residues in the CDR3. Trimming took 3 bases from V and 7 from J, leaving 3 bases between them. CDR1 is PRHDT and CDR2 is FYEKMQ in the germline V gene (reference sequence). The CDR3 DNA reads TGTGCCAGCAGCTTTAATGAAGCTTTCTTT. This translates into CASSFNEAFF.

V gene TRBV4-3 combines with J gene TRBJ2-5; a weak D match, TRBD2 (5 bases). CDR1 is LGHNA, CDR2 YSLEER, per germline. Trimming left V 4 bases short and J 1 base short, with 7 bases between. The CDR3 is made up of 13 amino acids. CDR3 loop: CASSPGLQETQYF. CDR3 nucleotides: TGCGCCAGCAGCCCAGGACTCCAAGAGACCCAGTACTTC.

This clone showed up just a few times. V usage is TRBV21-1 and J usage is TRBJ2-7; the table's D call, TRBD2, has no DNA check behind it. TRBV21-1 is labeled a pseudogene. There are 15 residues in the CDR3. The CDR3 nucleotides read TGTGCCAGCCTCCAGGGATCGGGGGTACCAGACGAGCAGTACTTC. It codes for CASLQGSGVPDEQYF.

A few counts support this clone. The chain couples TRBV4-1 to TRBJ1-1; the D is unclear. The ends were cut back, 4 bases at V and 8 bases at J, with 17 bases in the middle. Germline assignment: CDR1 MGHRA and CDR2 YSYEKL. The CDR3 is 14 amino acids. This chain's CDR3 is CASSPSWKDSEAFF. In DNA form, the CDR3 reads TGCGCCAGCAGCCCTAGTTGGAAGGATAGCGAAGCTTTCTTT.

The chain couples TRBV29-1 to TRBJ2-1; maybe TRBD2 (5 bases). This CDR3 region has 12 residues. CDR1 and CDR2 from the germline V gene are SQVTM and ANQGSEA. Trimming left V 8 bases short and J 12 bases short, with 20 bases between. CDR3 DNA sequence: TGCAGCTCACCAGGCGAGGCGGGTGGGCAGTTCTTC. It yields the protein CSSPGEAGGQFF.

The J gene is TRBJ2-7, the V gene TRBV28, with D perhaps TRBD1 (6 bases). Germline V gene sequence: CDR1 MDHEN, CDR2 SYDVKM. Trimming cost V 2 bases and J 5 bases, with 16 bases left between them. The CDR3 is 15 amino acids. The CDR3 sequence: CASSLGQTLEDEQYF. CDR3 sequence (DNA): TGTGCCAGCAGTTTAGGACAGACTCTCGAAGACGAGCAGTACTTC.

DNA of the CDR3: TGTGCCAGCAGTTACTCGGGAGGAGCGGGGAGCTACGAGCAGTACTTC. Amino acid sequence: CASSYSGGAGSYEQYF. This chain links TRBV6-5 with TRBJ2-7, with 7 positions matching TRBD2. CDR3 length equals 16 residues. The V and J ends lost 0 bases and 3 bases, in that order; junction bases with no gene match: 8. Looked up from germline, CDR1 is MNHEY and CDR2 is SVGAGI.